This paragraph reports one T cell receptor (beta chain). This clone was seen a few times. Its antigen remains unidentified. Base-call qualities are not available, and no considerably larger clone is one nucleotide away. This entry is derived from a study of cytomegalovirus exposure and HLA in healthy donors (dated by TCRdb to about 2017). A note on the overall study: An earlier analysis of some 600 of the donors reported approximately 260 Gb of sequence data and some 110 million unique TCR beta sequences obtained from roughly 170 million T cells. Roughly 300 gigabases of sequencing data and roughly 80 million unique TCR sequences made up an early release that covered under 750 HLA-typed donors. The genetic ancestry cluster associated with self-reported Caucasian donors included around 76% of the 350 to 500 genotyped donors. The study was designed to test whether signatures of past pathogen exposure could be identified by cataloging public T cell receptors. Using immunosequencing, the study profiled T cell repertoires from approximately 700 subjects and related those repertoires to cytomegalovirus serostatus. A separate validation cohort of over a hundred different subjects was used in addition to the approximately 610-subject first cohort. High-throughput TCR immunosequencing, statistical association of individual TCRs with disease status, and machine learning were combined to predict cytomegalovirus infection status. A later analysis re-analyzed previously published TCR beta repertoires from 600 to 850 donors and added high-resolution HLA genotyping to study TCR occurrence patterns. Rather than drawing on any new phenotypic data, the later analysis identified candidate immune exposures from TCR beta sequences and the way those sequences occurred across donors. An earlier analysis of 587 of the donors applied high-throughput TCR beta sequencing to assess whether each TCR beta V gene segment acted as functional or pseudogenic. Donor age, sex, ethnicity and CMV serostatus were compiled together with the repertoire data. In a later genetic analysis, genome-wide SNP genotypes for about 60% of the 666 donors were used, and that subset was treated as a discovery cohort. Every discovery cohort repertoire had been produced on one sequencing platform. Both class I and class II loci were covered by HLA typing, at four-digit resolution. Typing coverage differed by locus: A, B, C, DRB1 and DQB1 were typed in about 620-640 donors, DQA1 in 522, DPA1 in around 610, and DPB1 in just under 490. Several DR-DQ haplotypes were treated as single units for association and clustering because of strong linkage in the cohort. On average, roughly 250,000 unique TCR beta nucleotide sequences were sequenced per donor among 300 to 500 genotyped donors of the cohort, with roughly 18% of those sequences being non-productive. On the study overall, not on this receptor specifically: The only immune exposure information available for the cohort was CMV serostatus. V-gene and J-gene trimming of TCR beta chains was associated with a missense DCLRE1C variant in a later genetic analysis, and the association was replicated in an independent cohort. Most CMV-associated TCR beta chains appeared to be HLA-restricted in a later analysis, and the HLA associations seemed to be driven largely by CMV exposure. The cohort was sequenced for TCR beta chains only, and without alpha or paired-chain data the features that could be detected were limited. The study listed approximately 150 TCR beta chains as associated with cytomegalovirus. The authors suggested that the approach could potentially be extended to other disease states and immunological phenotypes. The 87-base-pair reads could not distinguish some IMGT-functional V segments, including TRBV6-2 and TRBV6-3, so those segments were excluded. Strong co-occurrence of HLA alleles, especially DR and DQ, made assigning TCR associations to individual alleles difficult. Most TCR sequences were observed very rarely across donors, whereas some public TCRs were present in many individuals. According to a later analysis, TCR association rates differed among HLA loci, with DRB1 alleles showing the most associated TCRs and HLA-C alleles showing the fewest. A further reported finding was that TCR beta sequences accurately predicted the HLA-A and HLA-B alleles for most subjects in the first cohort. Broadly in line with IMGT annotations, most TCR beta V segments showed up in productive rearrangements about 87% or about 30% of the time in an earlier analysis of 587 of the donors. Linkage disequilibrium might explain the correlated functional status among segregating V segments, but an unknown experimental factor could not be ruled out. A later analysis found that HLA-associated TCR beta chains were more clonally expanded and had lower generation probabilities than equally common non-associated chains. At a false discovery rate of 0.05, a later analysis linked 16,951 TCR beta sequences to specific HLA alleles. The earlier analysis of some 560 of the donors excluded around 17 rarely observed V segments, including chromosome 9 orphons, because counts were too low. Several of the top co-occurrence clusters appeared to be linked to parvovirus B19, influenza, CMV and Epstein-Barr virus, according to a later analysis. Cytomegalovirus status was reported to be diagnosed by the classifier with high specificity and sensitivity in both the original and validation cohorts. The sequencing pipeline was judged likely to have produced a cluster of highly shared sequence variants as a technical artifact. Three of the identified cytomegalovirus-associated TCR beta chains were confirmed in vitro to be specific for cytomegalovirus antigens. According to a later genetic analysis, donors in an Asian-associated ancestry cluster had fewer N-insertions in productive TCRs than the approximately 700-donor mean. Sequencing depth was assumed to be roughly uniform across donors in the presence/absence analyses, though that assumption may not hold. Because HLA typing was missing for some donors at each locus, association tests included only the typed subset.

Library method: the immunoSEQ multiplex PCR assay. For the multiplex PCR, a mixture combining 60 forward primers for TCR Vbeta segments and 13 reverse primers for TCR Jbeta segments was used. The CDR3 region of rearranged TCR beta genes was amplified from genomic DNA by a multiplex PCR assay. The amplified TCR beta libraries were sequenced on the Illumina HiSeq System as 87-base-pair reads. From the authors' description of their analysis: A later analysis counted approximately 74 million unique TCR beta chains across the 670 or so repertoires, and some 12 million of these chains were shared by at least two donors. To remove PCR and sequencing errors, raw reads were error-corrected and collapsed into unique sequences using a nearest-neighbor algorithm that merged closely related sequences. V, D and J gene segments were assigned by aligning CDR3 sequences to IMGT reference sequences. For a sequence to be retained, a match of at least six nucleotides was required to both a V gene segment and a J gene segment. A rearrangement was called productive if the CDR3 had no stop codons and remained in frame with V and J, and every other rearrangement was called non-productive. CDR3 was defined according to IMGT convention as the region running from the second conserved V-encoded cysteine to the conserved J-encoded phenylalanine. The earlier analysis of approximately 590 of the donors excluded any sequence lacking an unambiguous match to a single V gene segment. In an earlier analysis of roughly 500 of the donors, V segments were called functional above 56.7% productive rearrangements and were called segregating when the between-donor standard deviation exceeded 5%. A statistical classification framework was built for diagnosing cytomegalovirus status from the catalog of TCR beta chain sequences. A later analysis assigned V and J genes by comparing TCR nucleotide sequences with IMGT/GENE-DB human TR gene sequences. Using the TCRdist pipeline, a later analysis assigned CDR3 sequences along with most-parsimonious VDJ recombination scenarios. In a later analysis, every TCR beta chain was defined by the combination of its CDR3 amino acid sequence and its V-gene family, and reads without a unique V-gene family were dropped. A later analysis removed over 500 highly shared, low-generation-probability nucleotide sequences to deal with suspected cross-contamination and a sequencing artifact. For each public chain, a later analysis derived a clonal expansion index from normalized ranks of inferred template counts within each repertoire. A later analysis computed generation probabilities with a VDJ recombination model fitted to out-of-frame rearrangements, and checked the results against IGoR. A later analysis scored TCR-TCR, TCR-HLA and TCR-CMV co-occurrence with hypergeometric tests, applying a repertoire-size bias correction to TCR pairs. False discovery rates were estimated in a later analysis by permuting HLA or CMV assignments 20 times. In a later analysis, co-occurring TCRs were grouped with DBSCAN, and TCRdist sequence similarity was added when clustering was performed within HLA-allele-positive subsets. Repertoires with fewer than 30,000 or more than 120,000 public chains were left out of co-occurrence clustering, as were about five repertoires with anomalous nucleotide sharing. The table comes from immuneACCESS by way of TCRdb, which keeps in-frame sequences with V and J called. Part of the clones is missing from these tables; in studies checked, under half for an unresolved V gene and the rest for unknown reasons. Clonal size and the V and J genes are those of that table, whereas D and trimming came from the DNA. This sample gives 150,000 to 200,000 clones in total; around 62% of them show up just once. The ten largest account for 2.5% to 3% of the sample.

Between the V and J ends, shortened by 5 bases and 4 bases respectively, the junction contains 15 bases. Taken from cysteine to phenylalanine, the CDR3 has 15 residues. The only DNA kept is the CDR3, 45 bases in frame from the first base. The germline V gene yields SGHTA for CDR1 and FQGNSA for CDR2. The cohort consisted of some 670 healthy bone marrow donors. Cohort members were all nominally healthy when sampled, although unrecorded immune exposures were likely present. The donor tested CMV seronegative and was one of the 352 seronegative cohort members. Every donor gave a peripheral blood sample, and the peripheral blood mononuclear cells from that sample were used for TCR beta sequencing. The Qiagen DNeasy Blood Extraction Kit was used to extract genomic DNA from the blood cell samples.

The specimen sequenced was PBMCs. The chain couples TRBV7-2 to TRBJ1-5; matching of 6 bases hints at TRBD1 as the D gene. The source is a man aged 40-49 years in good health and CMV-seronegative. The DNA sequence reads TGTGCCAGCAGCCCCCGGGGGGGCGAAAATCAGCCCCAGCATTTT. Translated, it reads CASSPRGGENQPQHF. Reference TRBV7-2 and TRBJ1-5 genes cover what lies past the CDR3, so the full variable domain is GAGVSQSPSNKVTEKGKDVELRCDPISGHTALYWYRQSLGQGLEFLIYFQGNSAPDKSGLPSDRFSAERTGGSVSTLTIQRTQQEDSAVYLCASSPRGGENQPQHFGDGTRLSIL.